Each of the 20 T cell receptor beta chains below was sequenced from the same sample in a study of T cells in localized non-small cell lung cancer. Only in-frame clones appear in the TCRdb table, and some are missing; sequencing was by immunoSEQ multiplex PCR. The sample contains 14,000 to 15,000 clones, around 83% of which appear only once. The specimen was peripheral blood, collected before any cancer treatment. These receptors all stem from a female donor of 60 years or more with stage I squamous cell lung carcinoma.

J is TRBJ2-3 and V is TRBV5-6, with 13 bases matching TRBD2. This CDR3 spans 16 amino acids. After removal of 3 bases from V and 5 bases from J, the junction contained 6 bases not matched to a gene. Looked up from germline, CDR1 is SGHDT and CDR2 is YYEEEE. CDR3 sequence reads: CASSSGLAGVGDTQYF. The CDR3 DNA is TGTGCCAGCAGCTCCGGACTAGCGGGAGTTGGAGATACGCAGTATTTT.

The J gene is TRBJ2-7, the V gene TRBV11-1; D is perhaps TRBD1 (5 bases). The V and J ends lost 1 base and 2 bases respectively, with 12 bases between them. Per germline, CDR1 SGHAT and CDR2 FQDESV (reference sequence). CDR3 length: 15 amino acids. CDR3 sequence (DNA): TGTGCCAGCAGCTTAGAGCAGGGTGGCACCTACGAGCAGTACTTC. As protein: CASSLEQGGTYEQYF.

The genes are TRBV7-9 and TRBJ2-1; no clear D. Deletions cut 3 bases from V and 2 bases from J, with 14 bases between. Germline assignment: CDR1 SEHNR and CDR2 FQNEAQ (reference sequence). The CDR3 contains 16 residues. CDR3 coding DNA: TGTGCCAGCAGCTTTAATCCCTCTTATGCCTACAATGAGCAGTTCTTC. Translating it yields CASSFNPSYAYNEQFF.

The chain couples TRBV5-1 to TRBJ1-2; the match to TRBD1 covers 8 bases. The germline CDR1 and CDR2 sequences are SGHRS and YFSETQ. This CDR3 has 14 residues. V lost 4 bases and J lost 4; bases outside the gene matches: 6. This CDR3 reads CASSPGQAFYGYTF. Written as DNA, the CDR3 is TGCGCCAGCAGCCCGGGACAGGCTTTCTATGGCTACACCTTC. Full variable domain (rest looked up from reference TRBV5-1 and TRBJ1-2): KAGVTQTPRYLIKTRGQQVTLSCSPISGHRSVSWYQQTPGQGLQFLFEYFSETQRNKGNFPGRFSGRQFSNSRSEMNVSTLELGDSALYLCASSPGQAFYGYTFGSGTRLTVV.

The genes are TRBV15 and TRBJ1-2; tentative D call: TRBD1 (5 bases). Looked up from germline, CDR1 is LNHNV and CDR2 is YYDKDF (reference sequence). V lost 4 bases, J lost 4 bases, and 13 bases lay in between. The CDR3 is 14 residues long. CDR3 residues: CATSNRGPGYGYTF. CDR3 nucleotides: TGTGCCACCAGCAACCGGGGACCGGGCTATGGCTACACCTTC.

In DNA form, the CDR3 reads TGTGCCAGCAGCGCGACGTCGACAGGGCTCTCTGGAAACACCATATATTTT. This translates into CASSATSTGLSGNTIYF. V gene TRBV7-2 combines with J gene TRBJ1-3; TRBD1 matches at 7 bases. The CDR3 is 17 residues long. The germline gives CDR1 SGHTA, CDR2 FQGNSA. Trimming cost V 5 bases and J 0 bases; bases outside gene matches: 10. Supplemented by reference TRBV7-2 and TRBJ1-3, the full variable domain reads GAGVSQSPSNKVTEKGKDVELRCDPISGHTALYWYRQSLGQGLEFLIYFQGNSAPDKSGLPSDRFSAERTGGSVSTLTIQRTQQEDSAVYLCASSATSTGLSGNTIYFGEGSWLTVV.

The gene calls are TRBV6-9 and TRBJ2-2; TRBD1 might be the D (6 bases). Germline CDR1 is MNHGY and CDR2 is SVAAGI. This CDR3 has 14 residues. Between the trimmed V and J ends, which lost 6 bases and 2 bases, there was a span of 10 bases. CDR3 amino acids: CASSWTENTGELFF. In nucleotides, the CDR3 is TGTGCCAGCAGCTGGACAGAAAACACCGGGGAGCTGTTTTTT.

This chain links TRBV12-2 with TRBJ1-2. TRBV12-2 represents a pseudogene. The length of the CDR3 is 16 residues. The CDR3 DNA reads as TGTGCAAGGCGCTTGGCCGGGGGGGGCCGAGGGTATGGCTACACCTTC. Protein sequence: CARRLAGGGRGYGYTF.

The chain has TRBV10-1 and TRBJ2-7; D gene ambiguous. Trimming cost V 3 bases and J 3 bases, with 12 bases left between them. This CDR3 comprises 14 residues. Per the germline V gene, CDR1 is WNHNN and CDR2 is SYGVQD (reference sequence). The CDR3 DNA sequence: TGCGCCAGCAGTGATAGAACAGCCTACTACGAGCAGTACTTC. Translating gives CASSDRTAYYEQYF.

This chain connects TRBV19 to TRBJ2-3, with TRBD1 identical over 7 bases. The CDR3 is 18 residues long. CDR1 LNHDA and CDR2 SQIVND come from the germline V gene (reference sequence). V shed 1 base and J 0 bases; nucleotides not matched to a gene: 10. The CDR3 DNA follows: TGTGCCAGTAGTATAGTGCCCCCAAGACAGGGAAGCACAGATACGCAGTATTTT. Translation gives CASSIVPPRQGSTDTQYF.

This chain joins TRBV7-2 and TRBJ1-2; D might be TRBD1 (6 bases). The V and J ends lost 0 bases and 1 base respectively, with 12 bases between them. From germline, CDR1 is SGHTA and CDR2 FQGNSA. This CDR3 has 16 residues. The CDR3 reads CASSLAQGQFNYGYTF. DNA for the CDR3: TGTGCCAGCAGCTTAGCGCAAGGACAGTTTAACTATGGCTACACCTTC.

The chain carries TRBV10-2 and TRBJ1-1; D gene ambiguous. Germline V gives CDR1 WSHSY, CDR2 SAAADI. The CDR3 contains 12 residues. V was cut by 2 bases and J by 6 bases, with 7 bases left in between. The DNA of the CDR3 is TGCGCCAGCAGTGAGACGGAGTCTGAAGCTTTCTTT. Residues: CASSETESEAFF.

The chain has TRBV6-5 and TRBJ1-5, with a possible D match to TRBD1 (5 bases). Trimming removed 0 bases from V and 3 bases from J, with 9 bases in between. CDR1 and CDR2 (germline): MNHEY, SVGAGI. This CDR3 spans 15 amino acids. The CDR3 nucleotides are TGTGCCAGCAGTTACTCAAACAGGATCAATCAGCCCCAGCATTTT. As protein: CASSYSNRINQPQHF.

As regards this clone: Other DNA sequences in this specimen translate into the identical CDR3. The chain recombines TRBV10-2 with TRBJ2-7; D perhaps matches TRBD1 (5 bases). The CDR3 consists of 14 residues. Trimming cost V 5 bases and J 2 bases, with 13 bases left between them. The germline V gene encodes CDR1 WSHSY and CDR2 SAAADI. CDR3 in amino acids: CASSHPPRAYEQYF. CDR3 nucleotides: TGCGCCAGCAGTCATCCTCCCAGGGCCTACGAGCAGTACTTC.

This chain links TRBV15 with TRBJ1-5, with 10 nucleotides matching TRBD1. CDR1 and CDR2 from the germline V gene are LNHNV and YYDKDF (reference sequence). The CDR3 covers 18 residues. After removal of 4 bases from V and 2 bases from J, the junction contained 11 bases not matched to a gene. CDR3 sequence reads: CATSIRTGGLLRNQPQHF. In nucleotides, the CDR3 is TGTGCCACCAGCATCCGGACAGGGGGGTTACTTCGCAATCAGCCCCAGCATTTT.

This chain uses TRBV9 with TRBJ2-1, with 7 bases aligning to TRBD1. The CDR3 has 14 amino acids. Germline CDR1 and CDR2: SGDLS and YYNGEE. V lost 3 bases, J lost 3 bases, and 3 bases stayed unmatched. The CDR3 region is CASSGQGDYNEQFF. CDR3 in DNA: TGTGCCAGCAGCGGACAGGGTGACTACAATGAGCAGTTCTTC.

The rearrangement uses TRBV10-3 and TRBJ2-7; 9 bases fit TRBD1. Germline V gene lookup returns CDR1 ENHRY and CDR2 SYGVKD. The CDR3 length is 14 residues. The J segment lost 6 bases and the V segment lost 5 bases, leaving 8 bases of the junction unmatched. CDR3 amino acids: CAISTGTGLLEQYF. CDR3 in DNA: TGTGCCATCAGTACCGGGACAGGGCTTCTCGAGCAGTACTTC.

The chain links TRBV5-1 to TRBJ2-2, with D tentatively TRBD2 (6 bases). Germline V gene sequence: CDR1 SGHRS, CDR2 YFSETQ. The CDR3 extends over 16 amino acids. V lost 3 bases and J 2 bases, leaving 14 bases between the germline ends. The CDR3 DNA reads TGCGCCAGCAGCTGGGGGGACTCGTTAAACACCGGGGAGCTGTTTTTT. Its protein product is CASSWGDSLNTGELFF.

The chain has TRBV6-1 and TRBJ1-1; D gene uncertain. V gave up 7 bases and J gave up 4 bases, with 7 bases separating them. The CDR3 consists of 11 residues. The V gene's germline CDR1 is MNHNS and CDR2 SASEGT. CDR3 sequence: CASTFSTEAFF. CDR3 bases: TGTGCCAGCACTTTTAGCACTGAAGCTTTCTTT.

The rearrangement links TRBV9 to TRBJ1-1, with TRBD1 matching 7 bases. J gave up 4 bases and V 0 bases, and 3 bases lay outside the gene matches. The CDR3 is 14 amino acids. The germline CDR1 and CDR2 sequences are SGDLS and YYNGEE. DNA for the CDR3: TGTGCCAGCAGCGTAGTAGCAGGGGGCACTGAAGCTTTCTTT. Translated, it gives CASSVVAGGTEAFF.